This TCR beta chain comes out of a study of T cells expressing NK-cell markers. Study context: According to the study, TCR beta repertoires originated from sorted CD3+CD56+NKG2C+, CD3+CD56+NKG2C- and CD3+CD56-NKG2C+ T cells. Out of eight donors sequenced, seven tested HCMV-seropositive and the remaining one seronegative.

Study outcomes and limitations: Whether expanded NKG2C-expressing T cell clones recognize HCMV is unknown.

Production of TCR beta cDNA relied on 5'RACE template switching with UMIs. TCRdb re-analyzed the 5' RACE reads; it lists each CDR3 protein once, without DNA. In all, the sample yields some 340,000 distinct CDR3 sequences. As for this clonotype: The antigen is unknown.

The sample consisted of blood T cells: a sorted CD56 or NKG2C T cell subset, CD4+ or CD8+ T cells, or bulk PBMC T cells (not recorded which). This receptor was obtained from a man between 18 and 69 years old in good health.

The CDR3 sequence: CATSDPSGGIRGQFF. The chain carries TRBV24-1 and TRBJ2-1; TCRdb calls TRBD2, which cannot be checked without DNA. The CDR3 runs to 15 residues. Per the germline V gene, CDR1 is KGHDR and CDR2 is SFDVKD.